This entry lists 7 T cell receptor beta chains sequenced from one sample in a study of T-cell reconstitution after alpha-beta-depleted transplantation in children. TCRbeta library construction was performed incorporating unique molecular identifiers. TCRdb ran MiXCR on the PCR reads and lists one entry per CDR3 protein. Here the sample spans approximately 230,000 distinct CDR3 sequences, 20% to 30% being singletons. The sample here was PBMCs, mostly from graft donor cells, taken 360 days after TCRalphabeta/CD19-depleted stem cell transplant. These receptors were taken from a female patient between 2 and 15 years old who had a stem cell transplant for congenital amegakaryocytic thrombocytopenia, so the T cells may come from the graft donor.

The genes are TRBV2 and TRBJ1-6; D gene ambiguous. V was trimmed by 5 bases and J by 0 bases, leaving 20 bases between them. This CDR3 contains 19 residues. Germline V gene lookup returns CDR1 SNHLY and CDR2 FYNNEI. This CDR3 is CASSLVGGSGSSYNSPLHF. The DNA for the CDR3 is TGTGCCAGCAGTTTGGTTGGAGGGTCAGGAAGCTCCTATAATTCACCCCTCCACTTT.

This clonotype was seen a handful of times. The rearrangement joins TRBV4-3 to TRBJ2-6, with D perhaps matching TRBD1 (6 bases). The V gene lost 0 bases and the J gene lost 4 bases, with 16 bases spanning the gap. There are 18 residues in the CDR3. The germline CDR1 and CDR2 sequences are LGHNA and YSLEER. This chain's CDR3 is CASSQEGPGVPGANVLTF. In DNA, the CDR3 is TGCGCCAGCAGCCAAGAGGGCCCAGGGGTCCCCGGGGCCAACGTCCTGACTTTC.

This clonotype was detected only a few times. The chain joins TRBV27 to TRBJ1-6, with D unresolved. CDR3 size: 12 residues. Germline CDR1 and CDR2: MNHEY and SMNVEV (reference sequence). V shed 3 bases and J shed 15 bases, with 12 bases lying between them. In DNA, the CDR3 is TGTGCCAGCAGTTTCGCAGAAGGCGTCCTCCACTTT. This translates into CASSFAEGVLHF.

There are a few counts of this clonotype. The V and J genes are TRBV5-1 and TRBJ2-3; maybe TRBD1 (6 bases). From germline, CDR1 is SGHRS and CDR2 YFSETQ. Deletions cut 4 bases from V and 2 bases from J, with 17 bases between. The CDR3 length is 16 residues. Here the CDR3 DNA reads TGCGCCAGCAGCGGGAAAACAGGGACCTTCACAGATACGCAGTATTTT. Its protein product is CASSGKTGTFTDTQYF.

V usage is TRBV6-1 and J usage is TRBJ1-2; tentatively, D is TRBD1 (5 bases). Germline CDR1 MNHNS, CDR2 SASEGT. Trimming took off 5 bases at V and 8 bases at J, with 24 bases between the two ends. The CDR3 is made up of 16 amino acids. The chain's CDR3 is CASSPFPFDRASGYTF. The CDR3 nucleotides read TGTGCCAGCAGTCCGTTTCCCTTCGACAGAGCGTCCGGCTACACCTTC.

V gene TRBV20-1 combines with J gene TRBJ1-6; D might be TRBD1 (5 bases). This CDR3 region has 14 residues. The germline V and J ends were trimmed by 3 bases and 6 bases, with 12 bases remaining between them. Germline CDR1 is DFQATT and CDR2 is SNEGSKA (reference sequence). The CDR3 loop is CSASTGLSNSPLHF. The CDR3 DNA follows: TGCAGTGCTAGCACGGGACTGAGTAATTCACCCCTCCACTTT.

This clonotype showed up just a few times. V usage is TRBV20-1 and J usage is TRBJ1-5; D is uncertain. The germline gives CDR1 DFQATT, CDR2 SNEGSKA (reference sequence). V lost 0 bases to trimming and J lost 3 bases, with 0 bases between them. This CDR3 comprises 11 residues. In nucleotides, the CDR3 is TGCAGTGCTAGAGACAATCAGCCCCAGCATTTT. Protein: CSARDNQPQHF.